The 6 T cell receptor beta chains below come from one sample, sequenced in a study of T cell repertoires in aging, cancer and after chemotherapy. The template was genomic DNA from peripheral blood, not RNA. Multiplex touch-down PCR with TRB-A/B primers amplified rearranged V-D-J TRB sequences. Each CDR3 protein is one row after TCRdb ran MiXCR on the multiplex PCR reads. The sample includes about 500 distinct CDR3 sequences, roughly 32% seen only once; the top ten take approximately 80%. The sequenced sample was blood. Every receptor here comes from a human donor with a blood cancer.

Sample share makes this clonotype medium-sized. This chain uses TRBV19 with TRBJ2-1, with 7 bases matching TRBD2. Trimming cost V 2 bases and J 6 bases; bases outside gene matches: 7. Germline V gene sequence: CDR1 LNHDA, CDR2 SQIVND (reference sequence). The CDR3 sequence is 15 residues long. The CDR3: CASSISSGSFNEQFF. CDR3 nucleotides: TGTGCCAGTAGTATAAGTAGCGGGTCGTTCAATGAGCAGTTCTTC.

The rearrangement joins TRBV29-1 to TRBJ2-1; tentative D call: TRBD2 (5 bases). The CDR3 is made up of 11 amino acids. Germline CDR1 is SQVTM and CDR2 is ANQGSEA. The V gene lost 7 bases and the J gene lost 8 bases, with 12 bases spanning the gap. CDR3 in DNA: TGCAGCGCTGGCGGGTACGATGAGCAGTTCTTC. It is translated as CSAGGYDEQFF.

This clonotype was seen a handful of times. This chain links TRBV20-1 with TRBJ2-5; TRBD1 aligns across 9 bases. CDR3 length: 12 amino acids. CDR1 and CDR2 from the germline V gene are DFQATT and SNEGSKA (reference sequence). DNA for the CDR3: TGCAGCCCGGACAGGGGAGAGGAGACCCAGTACTTC. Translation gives CSPDRGEETQYF.

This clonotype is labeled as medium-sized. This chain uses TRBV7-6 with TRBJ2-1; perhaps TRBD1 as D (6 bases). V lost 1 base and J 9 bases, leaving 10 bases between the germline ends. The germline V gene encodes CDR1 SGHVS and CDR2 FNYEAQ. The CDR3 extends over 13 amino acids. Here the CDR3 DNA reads TGTGCCAGCAGCTTAGGGGGGCTCGGTGAGCAGTTCTTC. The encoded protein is CASSLGGLGEQFF.

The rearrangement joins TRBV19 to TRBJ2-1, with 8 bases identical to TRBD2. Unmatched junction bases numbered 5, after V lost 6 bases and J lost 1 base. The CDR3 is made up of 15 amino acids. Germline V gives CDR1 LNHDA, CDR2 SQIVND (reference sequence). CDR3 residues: CASSQTSGSYNEQFF. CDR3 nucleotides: TGTGCCAGTAGCCAAACTAGCGGTTCCTACAATGAGCAGTTCTTC.

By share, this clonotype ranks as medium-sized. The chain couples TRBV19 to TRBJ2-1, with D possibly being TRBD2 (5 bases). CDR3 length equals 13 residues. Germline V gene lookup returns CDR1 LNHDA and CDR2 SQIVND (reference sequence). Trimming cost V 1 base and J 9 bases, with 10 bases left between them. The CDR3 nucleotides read TGTGCCAGTAGTATAGTACCTAGCATTGAGCAGTTCTTC. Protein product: CASSIVPSIEQFF. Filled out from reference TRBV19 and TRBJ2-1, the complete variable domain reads DGGITQSPKYLFRKEGQNVTLSCEQNLNHDAMYWYRQDPGQGLRLIYYSQIVNDFQKGDIAEGYSVSREKKESFPLTVTSAQKNPTAFYLCASSIVPSIEQFFGPGTRLTVL.